The 19 T cell receptor beta chains listed next were all sequenced from one sample in a study of cytotoxic CD8 clonotypes in ibrutinib-treated CLL. Profiling relied on immunoSEQ multiplex PCR, and the TCRdb table lists in-frame clones only, not all of them. The table has approximately 120,000 clones, 58% seen once; the top ten hold 37%. The sequenced sample was PBMCs, obtained after 24 months of ibrutinib treatment. Every receptor here comes from a human donor with chronic lymphocytic leukemia.

This clone was seen repeatedly, ten times or more. The rearrangement joins TRBV7-9 to TRBJ2-5; D is unresolved. In germline, CDR1 is SEHNR, CDR2 FQNEAQ (reference sequence). V shed 9 bases and J shed 0 bases, with 14 bases lying between them. CDR3 length equals 14 residues. CDR3 sequence (DNA): TGTGCCAGTACCCCGACCCGGTACCAAGAGACCCAGTACTTC. Translated: CASTPTRYQETQYF.

The chain combines TRBV6-6 with TRBJ1-2; TRBD1 matches at 7 bases. CDR3 length equals 13 residues. Germline CDR1 reads MNHNY; CDR2 reads SVGAGI (reference sequence). The J segment lost 5 bases and the V segment lost 7 bases, leaving 7 bases of the junction unmatched. The CDR3 bases are TGTGCCAGCACCACCGGGACAGCTTATGGCTACACCTTC. Amino acid sequence: CASTTGTAYGYTF.

The chain is built from TRBV30 and TRBJ1-3; D is uncertain. The ends were cut back, 0 bases at V and 2 bases at J, with 14 bases in the middle. CDR1 and CDR2 from the germline V gene are GTSNPN and SVGIG (reference sequence). The CDR3 runs to 16 residues. For the CDR3, the DNA is TGTGCCTGGAGTGTTGTAGGGATCGTAGCTGGAAACACCATATATTTT. Translating gives CAWSVVGIVAGNTIYF.

This chain connects TRBV7-8 to TRBJ1-3; 8 positions match TRBD1. V lost 5 bases and J lost 0; bases outside the gene matches: 9. CDR3 length: 17 amino acids. Germline V CDR1 and CDR2: SGHVS, FQNEAQ. The CDR3 region has the DNA TGTGCCAGCAGCGCGAGGGACAGGCCACTCTCTGGAAACACCATATATTTT. It codes for CASSARDRPLSGNTIYF.

This clone was counted between two and nine times. The chain employs TRBV27 and TRBJ1-2, with D uncertain. CDR3 length equals 14 residues. Per germline, CDR1 MNHEY and CDR2 SMNVEV (reference sequence). Trimming removed 2 bases from V and 3 bases from J, with 10 bases in between. The CDR3 reads CASSLSGLHYGYTF. The CDR3, as DNA: TGTGCCAGCAGTTTAAGCGGACTGCACTATGGCTACACCTTC.

CDR3 in DNA: TGTGCCAGCAGCTCGGACAGGGGGAGAGGCTACACCTTC. Amino acids: CASSSDRGRGYTF. This rearrangement joins TRBV6-5 to TRBJ1-2; TRBD1 matches at 10 bases. V lost 6 bases to trimming and J lost 8 bases; unmatched junction nucleotides: 6. The CDR3 is 13 amino acids. The germline CDR1 and CDR2 sequences are MNHEY and SVGAGI.

The chain uses TRBV7-2 and TRBJ2-5, with D unresolved. This CDR3 contains 13 residues. Germline lookup yields CDR1 SGHTA and CDR2 FQGNSA. V shed 5 bases and J shed 3 bases, with 10 bases lying between them. CDR3 in DNA: TGTGCCAGCAGCCGGGCCCTAGAAGAGACCCAGTACTTC. Its translation is CASSRALEETQYF.

V usage is TRBV5-1 and J usage is TRBJ2-7; D ambiguous. CDR1 and CDR2 (germline): SGHRS, YFSETQ. Trimming took off 4 bases at V and 4 bases at J, with 12 bases between the two ends. The CDR3 loop spans 13 amino acids. The CDR3 loop is CASSGGGLYEQYF. The CDR3, as DNA: TGCGCCAGCAGCGGCGGCGGATTGTACGAGCAGTACTTC.

The chain links TRBV27 to TRBJ1-6; D is ambiguous. V lost 6 bases, J lost 7 bases, and 25 bases lay in between. Germline V CDR1 and CDR2: MNHEY, SMNVEV (reference sequence). This CDR3 region has 18 residues. CDR3 loop: CASRPSAGVAAENSPLHF. The CDR3 DNA is TGTGCCAGCAGACCTTCGGCTGGGGTAGCCGCGGAAAATTCACCCCTCCACTTT.

The chain carries TRBV5-7 and TRBJ1-2, with D possibly matching TRBD1 (5 bases). TRBV5-7 is classed as an ORF, of uncertain function. The V end lost 3 bases, the J end lost 1 base, and 19 bases lay between the germline ends. The CDR3 runs 17 residues. In DNA form, the CDR3 reads TGTGCCAGCAGCTCGGAATCAGACAGCCATTTTAACTATGGCTACACCTTC. Its translation: CASSSESDSHFNYGYTF.

J is TRBJ1-4 and V is TRBV9; the match to TRBD1 covers 10 bases. V shed 3 bases, J shed 7 bases, and the junction held 6 bases outside the gene matches. The CDR3 is made up of 15 amino acids. CDR1 SGDLS and CDR2 YYNGEE come from the germline V gene. CDR3 region: CASSADRGRGEKLFF. In nucleotides, the CDR3 is TGTGCCAGCAGCGCCGACAGGGGGCGTGGTGAAAAACTGTTTTTT.

This clone has just a few counts. The sample has other DNA sequences that encode this CDR3 too. The gene calls are TRBV18 and TRBJ1-5; 8 nucleotides align to TRBD1. Germline V lookup: CDR1 KGHSH, CDR2 LQKENI. V gave up 3 bases and J gave up 4 bases; unmatched junction bases: 5. This CDR3 is 15 amino acids long. The CDR3 here is CASSPDRGGNQPQHF. CDR3 nucleotides: TGTGCCAGCTCACCCGACAGGGGAGGTAATCAGCCCCAGCATTTT.

This chain uses TRBV6-5 with TRBJ2-1; D unresolved. The CDR3 totals 12 residues. V was pared by 7 bases and J by 3 bases, with 7 bases between. CDR1 is MNHEY, CDR2 SVGAGI, per germline. CDR3 nucleotide sequence: TGTGCCAGCACTGCAGGCTACAATGAGCAGTTCTTC. Translation: CASTAGYNEQFF.

This clone was found a few times. The V and J genes are TRBV29-1 and TRBJ1-1; D is unclear. Germline CDR1 and CDR2: SQVTM and ANQGSEA. Trimming cost V 4 bases and J 0 bases, with 6 bases left between them. The CDR3 is made up of 12 amino acids. In DNA, the CDR3 is TGCAGCGTTGGCCAGGTGAACACTGAAGCTTTCTTT. It is translated as CSVGQVNTEAFF.

The gene calls are TRBV5-1 and TRBJ2-5, with D uncertain. Germline assignment: CDR1 SGHRS and CDR2 YFSETQ. This CDR3 region has 15 residues. V was shortened by 0 bases and J by 3 bases, with 12 bases between the two germline ends. This CDR3 is CASSLAGHLKETQYF. CDR3 in DNA: TGCGCCAGCAGCTTGGCCGGTCATTTAAAAGAGACCCAGTACTTC.

This chain links TRBV28 with TRBJ1-3; D is ambiguous. V lost 6 bases and J lost 0, with 12 bases in between. There are 15 residues in the CDR3. Per germline, CDR1 MDHEN and CDR2 SYDVKM. The CDR3 DNA is TGTGCCAGCAGGAGGTCAGTCAGCTCTGGAAACACCATATATTTT. Its translation is CASRRSVSSGNTIYF.

The chain joins TRBV9 to TRBJ1-1; D is possibly TRBD1 (5 bases). Trimming left V 0 bases short and J 4 bases short, with 19 bases between. This CDR3 is built from 17 residues. Germline V gene data show CDR1 as SGDLS and CDR2 as YYNGEE. The CDR3 coding sequence is TGTGCCAGCAGCGTAGTGGCAGGGTGGTCGGTGGGCACTGAAGCTTTCTTT. Residues: CASSVVAGWSVGTEAFF.

The table lists this clone with a few counts. The rearrangement joins TRBV7-6 to TRBJ2-3, with TRBD1 as a possible D gene (6 bases). The germline CDR1 and CDR2 sequences are SGHVS and FNYEAQ. V shed 5 bases and J shed 0 bases, with 21 bases lying between them. This CDR3 spans 18 amino acids. The CDR3 sequence: CASSLGHRIVASTDTQYF. DNA of the CDR3: TGTGCCAGCAGCCTGGGACATAGGATCGTAGCTAGCACAGATACGCAGTATTTT.

The chain uses TRBV2 and TRBJ1-2, with D hard to call. Germline loops: CDR1 SNHLY, CDR2 FYNNEI. This CDR3 has 13 amino acids. With 1 base removed from V and 5 bases from J, the gap between germline ends came to 8 bases. The CDR3 reads CASSEDRIYGYTF. In nucleotides, the CDR3 is TGTGCCAGCAGTGAAGACAGAATTTATGGCTACACCTTC.